These 30 T cell receptor beta chains were sequenced from one sample in a study of cytomegalovirus exposure and HLA in healthy donors. In the PCR, 60 Vbeta and 13 Jbeta primers were used. Libraries were prepared by immunoSEQ multiplex PCR; TCRdb keeps only in-frame clonotypes and omits some of them. The sample lists about 83,000 clones; roughly 77% were seen once. The material sequenced was PBMCs. The receptors derive from a man in his 60s in good health and CMV-seronegative.

The chain couples TRBV4-1 to TRBJ1-3; a weak D match, TRBD1 (5 bases). Germline CDR1 is MGHRA and CDR2 is YSYEKL. The CDR3 runs to 17 residues. Deletions cut 1 base from V and 2 bases from J, with 15 bases between. CDR3 nucleotide sequence: TGCGCCAGCAGCCAAGTGGGGGGATCAGGTGCTGGAAACACCATATATTTT. It codes for CASSQVGGSGAGNTIYF.

Notes on this clone: The junction differs from germline at one of its ends, possibly a read error. The chain is built from TRBV7-9 and TRBJ1-2; 7 bases line up with TRBD1. The CDR3 runs 14 residues. Germline CDR1 SEHNR, CDR2 FQNEAQ (reference sequence). The CDR3 loop is CSSSLSQGLRGYTF. The CDR3, as DNA: TGTTCCAGCAGCTTGTCACAGGGGTTGCGCGGCTACACCTTC.

The rearrangement joins TRBV4-1 to TRBJ2-5; the match to TRBD2 covers 12 bases. The J call may be wrong; the DNA end is better matched by TRBJ2-7. CDR3 size: 18 residues. The V gene's germline CDR1 is MGHRA and CDR2 YSYEKL. The CDR3 reads CASSQDLSSGGAAYEQYF. CDR3 DNA sequence: TGCGCCAGCAGCCAAGATCTTTCTAGCGGGGGGGCGGCCTACGAGCAGTACTTC.

The J gene is TRBJ1-1, the V gene TRBV5-1, with 7 bases lining up with TRBD1. The CDR3 spans 16 residues. With 1 base clipped from V and 1 base from J, the junction kept 7 bases outside the gene matches. CDR1 and CDR2 (germline): SGHRS, YFSETQ. CDR3 DNA sequence: TGCGCCAGCAGCTTGATGGCAGGGGGAAGGAACACTGAAGCTTTCTTT. Amino acid sequence: CASSLMAGGRNTEAFF.

V is TRBV11-1 and J is TRBJ1-1; D is unresolved. Germline CDR1 SGHAT, CDR2 FQDESV (reference sequence). V was trimmed by 5 bases and J by 1 base, leaving 5 bases between them. The CDR3 runs 12 residues. CDR3 in amino acids: CASSPGNTEAFF. The DNA for the CDR3 is TGTGCCAGCAGCCCGGGGAACACTGAAGCTTTCTTT.

The chain joins TRBV2 to TRBJ1-5, with D unresolved. The CDR3 is 13 amino acids. Trimming left V 1 base short and J 10 bases short, with 11 bases between. Germline V gives CDR1 SNHLY, CDR2 FYNNEI. Here the CDR3 DNA reads TGTGCCAGCAGTGAAGGTATTAGTCCCCCCCAGCATTTT. Translated, it gives CASSEGISPPQHF.

The chain has TRBV5-4 and TRBJ1-2, with D possibly being TRBD1 (5 bases). This CDR3 region has 13 residues. Germline CDR1 and CDR2: SGHNT and YYREEE (reference sequence). Trimming shortened V by 5 bases and J by 4 bases, and 12 bases separated the two germline ends. The CDR3 here is CASRAWGTYGYTF. The CDR3 DNA reads TGTGCCAGCAGGGCTTGGGGCACCTATGGCTACACCTTC.

The J gene is TRBJ1-2, the V gene TRBV18, with D possibly being TRBD1 (5 bases). The CDR3 loop spans 16 amino acids. Trimming stripped 2 bases from V and 2 bases from J, with 15 bases between. The germline V gene has CDR1 KGHSH and CDR2 LQKENI. The CDR3 DNA is TGTGCCAGCTCACCAGGTGGGGGGACCAAGAACTATGGCTACACCTTC. Protein sequence: CASSPGGGTKNYGYTF.

This chain links TRBV7-9 with TRBJ1-1, with 8 nucleotides matching TRBD1. The V and J ends lost 5 bases and 1 base, in that order; junction bases with no gene match: 9. The CDR3 covers 16 residues. Germline assignment: CDR1 SEHNR and CDR2 FQNEAQ (reference sequence). The CDR3 DNA reads as TGTGCCAGCAGCGCTGGACAGGGCGTATGGAACACTGAAGCTTTCTTT. This gives the protein CASSAGQGVWNTEAFF.

The chain carries TRBV11-2 and TRBJ2-4; 8 positions agree with TRBD2. The V gene's germline CDR1 is SGHAT and CDR2 FQNNGV. This CDR3 region has 19 residues. V was pared by 5 bases and J by 2 bases, with 17 bases of the junction left unmatched. Here the CDR3 DNA reads TGTGCCAGCAGCCCCCGTCTCGGGGGGGGATTCCCTTCCAAAAACATTCAGTACTTC. Amino acid sequence: CASSPRLGGGFPSKNIQYF.

This chain's CDR3 is CASSLGSGVRNEQFF. The CDR3 bases are TGTGCCAGCAGCTTGGGTTCAGGGGTCCGCAATGAGCAGTTCTTC. The gene calls are TRBV5-5 and TRBJ2-1; D might be TRBD1 (6 bases). Germline lookup yields CDR1 SGHKS and CDR2 YYEKEE (reference sequence). The CDR3 spans 15 residues. V was shortened by 0 bases and J by 6 bases, with 13 bases between the two germline ends.

This clone occurred once. The V call is TRBV30, the J call TRBJ1-3; maybe TRBD1 (6 bases). Germline V gene sequence: CDR1 GTSNPN, CDR2 SVGIG (reference sequence). This CDR3 has 15 residues. V dropped 4 bases and J dropped 0 bases, with 13 bases sitting between them. CDR3 coding DNA: TGTGCCTGGATGGACAGAAGCTACTCTGGAAACACCATATATTTT. It translates to CAWMDRSYSGNTIYF.

The gene calls are TRBV5-1 and TRBJ2-7; TRBD2 aligns across 10 bases. The trim removed 0 bases at V and 6 bases at J, leaving 9 bases unmatched. The germline V gene encodes CDR1 SGHRS and CDR2 YFSETQ. This CDR3 spans 16 amino acids. CDR3 nucleotide sequence: TGCGCCAGCAGCTTGGCCGTCGTAGCGGGGGGTACCGAGCAGTACTTC. Translation gives CASSLAVVAGGTEQYF.

This chain links TRBV29-1 with TRBJ1-1; unclear D gene. CDR1 and CDR2 (germline): SQVTM, ANQGSEA. The CDR3 is 13 residues long. Trimming took 5 bases from V and 1 from J, leaving 11 bases between them. The CDR3: CSVPGLGNTEAFF. CDR3 DNA: TGCAGCGTTCCTGGACTGGGGAACACTGAAGCTTTCTTT.

This clone was observed a few times. V and J are TRBV19 and TRBJ2-2; 12 bases are shared with TRBD2. This CDR3 spans 17 amino acids. Germline CDR1 and CDR2: LNHDA and SQIVND (reference sequence). V was pared by 2 bases and J by 5 bases, with 6 bases of the junction left unmatched. The CDR3 spells CASSITSGGLRTGELFF. In DNA, the CDR3 is TGTGCCAGTAGTATAACTAGCGGGGGGCTGAGGACCGGGGAGCTGTTTTTT.

The chain has TRBV18 and TRBJ1-2; D ambiguous. The CDR3 extends over 14 amino acids. The ends were cut back, 0 bases at V and 5 bases at J, with 10 bases in the middle. Germline CDR1 KGHSH, CDR2 LQKENI. The CDR3 loop is CASSPPESSYGYTF. The CDR3 DNA sequence: TGTGCCAGCTCACCACCCGAGAGCTCGTATGGCTACACCTTC.

This chain links TRBV6-1 with TRBJ2-7; TRBD2 might be the D (5 bases). Germline V lookup: CDR1 MNHNS, CDR2 SASEGT. V gave up 0 bases and J gave up 3 bases, with 27 bases separating them. This CDR3 has 20 residues. This chain's CDR3 is CASSEARGYSDVPFLYEQYF. DNA of the CDR3: TGTGCCAGCAGTGAAGCGCGTGGTTATAGCGACGTCCCCTTCCTCTACGAGCAGTACTTC.

The chain employs TRBV19 and TRBJ1-1; D ambiguous. The CDR3 contains 13 residues. Trimming cost V 3 bases and J 1 base, with 6 bases left between them. The germline gives CDR1 LNHDA, CDR2 SQIVND (reference sequence). CDR3 protein: CASSIAQNTEAFF. The CDR3 DNA follows: TGTGCCAGTAGTATTGCGCAGAACACTGAAGCTTTCTTT.

This clone was observed a single time. This rearrangement joins TRBV11-3 to TRBJ2-2; 9 bases align to TRBD2. CDR3 size: 14 residues. With 3 bases clipped from V and 5 bases from J, the junction kept 1 base outside the gene matches. Germline V gene sequence: CDR1 SGHNT, CDR2 YENEEA. CDR3 sequence reads: CASSLLAGTGELFF. The CDR3 DNA sequence: TGTGCCAGCAGCTTGCTAGCGGGGACCGGGGAGCTGTTTTTT. The full variable domain, in which reference TRBV11-3 and TRBJ2-2 provide the parts outside the CDR3, is EAGVVQSPRYKIIEKKQPVAFWCNPISGHNTLYWYLQNLGQGPELLIRYENEEAVDDSQLPKDRFSAERLKGVDSTLKIQPAELGDSAVYLCASSLLAGTGELFFGEGSRLTVL.

This clone was observed a few times. This rearrangement joins TRBV7-9 to TRBJ2-3, with D perhaps matching TRBD2 (6 bases). The CDR3 is 18 amino acids. Germline CDR1 is SEHNR and CDR2 is FQNEAQ (reference sequence). V shed 5 bases and J shed 0 bases, with 21 bases lying between them. The CDR3 here is CASSPHGAGKASTDTQYF. CDR3 nucleotide sequence: TGTGCCAGCAGCCCCCATGGGGCGGGGAAGGCTAGCACAGATACGCAGTATTTT.

The chain couples TRBV2 to TRBJ1-1, with D possibly TRBD1 on 6 matching bases. V was shortened by 3 bases and J by 4 bases, with 18 bases between the two germline ends. The length of the CDR3 is 16 residues. Germline lookup yields CDR1 SNHLY and CDR2 FYNNEI. CDR3 sequence reads: CASSEIRARGGTEAFF. CDR3 DNA: TGTGCCAGCAGTGAGATACGGGCCAGGGGCGGCACTGAAGCTTTCTTT.

CDR3 DNA: TGTGCCAGTAGTATAGGAACGGGAACCAATTCACCCCTCCACTTT. It translates to CASSIGTGTNSPLHF. The V call is TRBV19, the J call TRBJ1-6; D is undetermined. Trimming took off 1 base at V and 7 bases at J, with 11 bases between the two ends. The CDR3 consists of 15 residues. Germline CDR1 and CDR2: LNHDA and SQIVND (reference sequence). The whole variable domain, remainder taken from reference TRBV19 and TRBJ1-6, is DGGITQSPKYLFRKEGQNVTLSCEQNLNHDAMYWYRQDPGQGLRLIYYSQIVNDFQKGDIAEGYSVSREKKESFPLTVTSAQKNPTAFYLCASSIGTGTNSPLHFGNGTRLTVT.

The J gene is TRBJ2-2, the V gene TRBV7-3, with a possible D match to TRBD1 (6 bases). V was clipped by 1 base and J by 3 bases, with 6 bases between them. Germline loops: CDR1 SGHTA, CDR2 FQGTGA. The CDR3 runs 14 residues. This CDR3 reads CASSLRTDTGELFF. CDR3 DNA sequence: TGTGCCAGCAGCTTAAGGACAGACACCGGGGAGCTGTTTTTT.

This clone has just one count. This chain connects TRBV10-2 to TRBJ2-7; no definite D call. The length of the CDR3 is 14 residues. V lost 4 bases and J lost 1, with 11 bases in between. The germline gives CDR1 WSHSY, CDR2 SAAADI. The CDR3: CASSVQPMSYEQYF. In DNA form, the CDR3 reads TGCGCCAGCAGTGTACAGCCGATGTCCTACGAGCAGTACTTC.

The chain links TRBV11-3 to TRBJ2-7; 7 nucleotides match TRBD1. From germline, CDR1 is SGHNT and CDR2 YENEEA. This CDR3 comprises 17 residues. V lost 1 base to trimming and J lost 0 bases; unmatched junction nucleotides: 9. The CDR3 DNA follows: TGTGCCAGCAGCTTAGGTCTCGGATCAGGGGGCTCCTACGAGCAGTACTTC. Encoded protein: CASSLGLGSGGSYEQYF.

This chain connects TRBV5-4 to TRBJ1-1; 7 bases map to TRBD1. The junction had 14 bases not matched to a gene; V was cut back by 4 bases and J by 5 bases. Germline-derived CDR1 and CDR2 are SGHNT and YYREEE (reference sequence). The CDR3 has 16 residues. The CDR3 DNA sequence: TGTGCCAGCAGCCCGCCATTGGGACAGAAAGGTACTGAAGCTTTCTTT. Its protein product is CASSPPLGQKGTEAFF.

The chain couples TRBV7-2 to TRBJ2-7; 14 bases agree with TRBD2. V lost 1 base to trimming and J lost 5 bases; unmatched junction nucleotides: 4. Looked up from germline, CDR1 is SGHTA and CDR2 is FQGNSA. The CDR3 is made up of 16 amino acids. In DNA form, the CDR3 reads TGTGCCAGCAGCTTAGGACTAGCGGGGGGGCCCCACGAGCAGTACTTC. It codes for CASSLGLAGGPHEQYF.

The chain has TRBV7-9 and TRBJ1-1, with 7 bases aligning to TRBD1. Germline values: CDR1 SEHNR, CDR2 FQNEAQ (reference sequence). This CDR3 has 14 residues. Trimming took 0 bases from V and 4 from J; bases not matched to a gene: 2. CDR3 sequence: CASSLAYRGTEAFF. The CDR3 DNA reads as TGTGCCAGCAGCTTAGCCTACAGGGGCACTGAAGCTTTCTTT.

The rearrangement links TRBV6-1 to TRBJ2-3, with 11 bases identical to TRBD2. The CDR3 contains 18 residues. V lost 2 bases and J lost 5; bases outside the gene matches: 12. Germline CDR1 is MNHNS and CDR2 is SASEGT. The CDR3, as DNA: TGTGCCAGCAGTGAACCCCCGGGTAGCGGGGGGGCGGAAGATACGCAGTATTTT. It specifies CASSEPPGSGGAEDTQYF.

V gene TRBV9 combines with J gene TRBJ1-3; TRBD1 might be the D (6 bases). From germline, CDR1 is SGDLS and CDR2 YYNGEE. Deletions cut 1 base from V and 1 base from J, with 9 bases between. This CDR3 is built from 15 residues. CDR3 sequence reads: CASSVQGNSGNTIYF. The CDR3 DNA sequence: TGTGCCAGCAGCGTACAGGGGAATTCTGGAAACACCATATATTTT. Complete variable domain (other parts from reference TRBV9 and TRBJ1-3): DSGVTQTPKHLITATGQRVTLRCSPRSGDLSVYWYQQSLDQGLQFLIQYYNGEERAKGNILERFSAQQFPDLHSELNLSSLELGDSALYFCASSVQGNSGNTIYFGEGSWLTVV.